The clone carrying this TCR beta chain was detected many times. V lost 2 bases to trimming and J lost 1 base, with 15 bases between them. There are 17 residues in the CDR3. Germline loops: CDR1 MDHEN, CDR2 SYDVKM. Amplified TCR beta CDR3 regions came from RNA transcripts. The HTBI primer set was used in a first-round RT-PCR of the TCR CDR3. TCRdb used MiXCR to reprocess the multiplex PCR reads, holding one entry per CDR3 protein. In the table there are roughly 350,000 distinct CDR3 sequences, about 14% of which are singletons. The data were obtained in a study of T cells in Graves' hyperthyroidism and ophthalmopathy.

The TCR originated in a woman aged 30 to 39 with Graves' ophthalmopathy. The sequencing sample was made of blood. The V and J genes are TRBV28 and TRBJ2-4, with D unresolved. Here the CDR3 reads CASSLSILGLAKNIQYF. The CDR3 coding sequence is TGTGCCAGCAGTTTAAGTATTTTGGGTTTGGCCAAAAACATTCAGTACTTC.